These 19 T cell receptor beta chains were all obtained from the same sample, sequenced in a study of T cells in Graves' hyperthyroidism and ophthalmopathy (dated by TCRdb to between 2018 and 2021). Library generation was performed with multiplex PCR. The reads were generated on an Illumina HiSeq 2000. TCR beta CDR3 regions were amplified from RNA transcripts. For the first round of RT-PCR on the TCR CDR3, the HTBI primer set was used together with the Qiagen OneStep RT-PCR kit. In TCRdb, the public reads were trimmed at Q25 with fastp and aligned with MiXCR, with productive beta chains retained. Records with the same CDR3 protein are collapsed into one entry carrying the most frequent genes and DNA. The sample records around 540,000 distinct CDR3 sequences, around 42% of which are singletons. Clones ranked in the top ten supply nearly 8.5% of the sample. The sample comprised peripheral blood or thyroid tissue (not recorded which). The receptors originated from a woman under 30 with Graves' hyperthyroidism. Donor details come from another sample of the same person, matched by shared clones.

The chain recombines TRBV7-3 with TRBJ1-5, with 7 bases fitting TRBD1. The CDR3 runs 15 residues. Germline assignment: CDR1 SGHTA and CDR2 FQGTGA. V lost 4 bases to trimming and J lost 6 bases; unmatched junction nucleotides: 9. CDR3 protein: CASSSETGCGQPQHF. For the CDR3, the DNA is TGTGCCAGCAGCTCCGAGACAGGGTGCGGTCAGCCCCAGCATTTT.

This rearrangement joins TRBV20-1 to TRBJ1-2, with TRBD1 as a possible D gene (5 bases). Germline CDR1 reads DFQATT; CDR2 reads SNEGSKA (reference sequence). Trimming removed 5 bases from V and 7 bases from J, with 20 bases in between. The CDR3 sequence is 14 residues long. The CDR3 protein is CSAHTTPGRGGYTF. The CDR3 DNA sequence: TGCAGTGCTCACACTACCCCGGGTAGGGGTGGCTACACCTTC.

This clonotype showed up many times. The chain recombines TRBV7-9 with TRBJ1-5, with TRBD1 identical over 7 bases. Germline V gives CDR1 SEHNR, CDR2 FQNEAQ (reference sequence). There are 14 residues in the CDR3. V lost 6 bases and J lost 1; bases outside the gene matches: 3. The CDR3 region has the DNA TGTGCCAGCAGTCCGACAGGGAGCAATCAGCCCCAGCATTTT. Amino acids: CASSPTGSNQPQHF. The whole variable domain, filled in from reference TRBV7-9 and TRBJ1-5, reads DTGVSQNPRHKITKRGQNVTFRCDPISEHNRLYWYRQTLGQGPEFLTYFQNEAQLEKSRLLSDRFSAERPKGSFSTLEIQRTEQGDSAMYLCASSPTGSNQPQHFGDGTRLSIL.

The CDR3 DNA is TGCAGCGTTACGACTGAGGGGGGAACTGAAGCTTTCTTT. It translates to CSVTTEGGTEAFF. The V call is TRBV29-1, the J call TRBJ1-1, with D possibly matching TRBD1 (6 bases). CDR1 is SQVTM, CDR2 ANQGSEA, per germline. The CDR3 extends over 13 amino acids. Deletions cut 5 bases from V and 5 bases from J, with 15 bases between.

This clonotype was counted many times. V and J are TRBV7-2 and TRBJ1-2, with D possibly being TRBD1 (6 bases). The CDR3 covers 12 residues. The V gene lost 4 bases and the J gene lost 9 bases, with 12 bases spanning the gap. Looked up from germline, CDR1 is SGHTA and CDR2 is FQGNSA. The CDR3 sequence is CASSYYRDRYTF. The DNA for the CDR3 is TGTGCCAGCAGCTACTACAGGGATCGCTACACCTTC.

As to this clonotype: With a much larger clone just one base away, this may be a read error. The conserved closing phenylalanine or tryptophan is absent in this CDR3, likely reflecting a read error. V usage is TRBV12-3 or TRBV12-4 and J usage is TRBJ1-2; no reliable D call. CDR3 size: 10 residues. V was trimmed by 8 bases and J by 9 bases, leaving 10 bases between them. Here the CDR3 DNA reads TGTGCCAGCGGCGAGGCCCGCTACACCTCC. It yields the protein CASGEARYTS.

This clonotype was seen a handful of times. The chain carries TRBV7-9 and TRBJ1-2; D not certain. The germline gives CDR1 SEHNR, CDR2 FQNEAQ (reference sequence). V lost 4 bases, J lost 6 bases, and 15 bases lay in between. The CDR3 length is 14 residues. CDR3 nucleotide sequence: TGTGCCAGCAGCTCGACGGCTCCTTTTCATGGCTACACCTTC. It encodes CASSSTAPFHGYTF.

This clonotype was detected many times. The chain uses TRBV7-2 and TRBJ1-6; TRBD1 might be the D (5 bases). Germline V gives CDR1 SGHTA, CDR2 FQGNSA. The ends were cut back, 4 bases at V and 5 bases at J, with 6 bases in the middle. CDR3 length: 13 residues. CDR3 amino acids: CASSWDDNSPLHF. DNA of the CDR3: TGTGCCAGCAGCTGGGACGATAATTCACCCCTCCACTTT.

This chain links TRBV29-1 with TRBJ1-2; a possible D gene is TRBD1 (5 bases). Germline CDR1 is SQVTM and CDR2 is ANQGSEA. Trimming left V 4 bases short and J 8 bases short, with 11 bases between. This CDR3 has 11 residues. The DNA of the CDR3 is TGCAGCGTTGTTGGGGGGGACGGCTACACCTTC. Protein: CSVVGGDGYTF.

The rearrangement uses TRBV20-1 and TRBJ1-2; 10 nucleotides line up with TRBD1. The CDR3 length is 14 residues. Trimming removed 0 bases from V and 6 bases from J; junction bases left unmatched: 4. Germline-derived CDR1 and CDR2 are DFQATT and SNEGSKA (reference sequence). The CDR3 DNA sequence: TGCAGTGCTAGAGATACCGGGACAGGGGATGGCTACACCTTC. It is translated as CSARDTGTGDGYTF.

As to this clonotype: This may be a read error: a much more frequent sequence differs by one nucleotide. The J gene is TRBJ1-2, the V gene TRBV2; TRBD1 might be the D (6 bases). Germline-derived CDR1 and CDR2 are SNHLY and FYNNEI. Trimming pared 6 bases from V and 8 bases from J, leaving 19 bases between. The CDR3 spans 14 residues. The CDR3 reads CASSEDGGLYGYTF. The CDR3 nucleotides are TGTGCCAGCAGCGAGGACGGGGGGCTATACGGCTACACCTTC.

This clonotype was counted a few times. This rearrangement joins TRBV7-9 to TRBJ2-7, with 9 bases that match TRBD1. J was trimmed by 5 bases and V by 8 bases; bases with no gene match: 13. Germline V gene data show CDR1 as SEHNR and CDR2 as FQNEAQ (reference sequence). The CDR3 is 15 residues long. The chain's CDR3 is CASSFRQGDANEQYF. The CDR3 nucleotides are TGTGCCAGCTCGTTCAGACAGGGGGACGCCAACGAGCAGTACTTC.

The CDR3 DNA reads TGTGCCAGCAGCTTAATGCGGGGCGGGGGTGAAAAACTGTTTTTT. It translates to CASSLMRGGGEKLFF. The V and J genes are TRBV7-2 and TRBJ1-4; maybe TRBD1 (5 bases). Trimming removed 2 bases from V and 7 bases from J, with 14 bases in between. This CDR3 contains 15 residues. Germline V gene data show CDR1 as SGHTA and CDR2 as FQGNSA.

This clonotype was recorded at least ten times. The chain uses TRBV24-1 and TRBJ2-5; D may be TRBD1 (7 bases). The CDR3 loop spans 15 amino acids. Germline V gene sequence: CDR1 KGHDR, CDR2 SFDVKD. V lost 1 base and J lost 5, with 13 bases in between. CDR3 in amino acids: CATSDFGGGWETQYF. The DNA of the CDR3 is TGTGCCACCAGTGATTTTGGAGGGGGCTGGGAGACCCAGTACTTC.

This clonotype was recorded a few times. This chain connects TRBV7-3 to TRBJ1-2; D remains unclear. Germline V lookup: CDR1 SGHTA, CDR2 FQGTGA. V gave up 6 bases and J gave up 3 bases, with 11 bases separating them. This CDR3 has 13 residues. The CDR3 DNA sequence: TGTGCCAGCAGATCCGACCAGGACTATGGCTACACCTTC. This gives the protein CASRSDQDYGYTF.

About this clonotype itself: The CDR3 ends on some other residue instead of the conserved phenylalanine or tryptophan, so this is likely a read error. No DNA is shown, since the ends of the CDR3 on it are uncertain; the CDR3 is the one TCRdb lists. CDR3 in amino acids: CATSTGLDYGYTFGS. V is TRBV15 and J is TRBJ2-5; the table's TRBD2 call for D was not verified on the DNA. CDR1 and CDR2 from the germline V gene are LNHNV and YYDKDF (reference sequence). The CDR3 is made up of 15 amino acids, end residues included.

J is TRBJ1-5 and V is TRBV12-3 or TRBV12-4; 9 positions match TRBD1. The V and J ends lost 5 bases and 5 bases, in that order; junction bases with no gene match: 7. The CDR3 runs to 15 residues. The CDR3 nucleotides read TGTGCCAGCAGTCCCCGGCGGACAGGGGATCAGCCCCAGCATTTT. Translated, it gives CASSPRRTGDQPQHF.

In its sample, this clonotype was seen many times. The chain carries TRBV15 and TRBJ2-5; 8 positions match TRBD2. Germline lookup yields CDR1 LNHNV and CDR2 YYDKDF (reference sequence). The length of the CDR3 is 15 residues. V shed 0 bases, J shed 5 bases, and the junction held 5 bases outside the gene matches. In nucleotides, the CDR3 is TGTGCCACCAGCAGAGATCCATCTAGCGGGGAGACCCAGTACTTC. This encodes CATSRDPSSGETQYF.

The chain couples TRBV9 to TRBJ1-2; TRBD1 matches at 12 bases. Losses at the gene ends were 0 bases for V and 0 bases for J; bases not matched to a gene: 12. The germline gives CDR1 SGDLS, CDR2 YYNGEE. This CDR3 has 20 residues. CDR3 sequence: CASSVESRDRGLTANYGYTF. CDR3 DNA: TGTGCCAGCAGCGTAGAGTCCCGGGACAGGGGGCTGACAGCTAACTATGGCTACACCTTC. The full variable domain, its missing parts supplied by reference TRBV9 and TRBJ1-2, is DSGVTQTPKHLITATGQRVTLRCSPRSGDLSVYWYQQSLDQGLQFLIQYYNGEERAKGNILERFSAQQFPDLHSELNLSSLELGDSALYFCASSVESRDRGLTANYGYTFGSGTRLTVV.